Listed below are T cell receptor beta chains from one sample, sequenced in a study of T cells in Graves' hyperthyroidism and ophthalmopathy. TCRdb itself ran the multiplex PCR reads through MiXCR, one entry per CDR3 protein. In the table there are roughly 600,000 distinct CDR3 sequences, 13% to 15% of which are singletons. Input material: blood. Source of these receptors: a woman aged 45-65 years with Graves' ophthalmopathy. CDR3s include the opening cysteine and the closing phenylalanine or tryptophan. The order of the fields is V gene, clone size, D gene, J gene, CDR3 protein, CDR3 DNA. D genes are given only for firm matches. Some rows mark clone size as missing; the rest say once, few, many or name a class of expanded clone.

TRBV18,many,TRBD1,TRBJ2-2,CASSPRQGARTNTGELFF,TGTGCCAGCTCACCTCGACAGGGGGCAAGGACGAACACCGGGGAGCTGTTTTTT
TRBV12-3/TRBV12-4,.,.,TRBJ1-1,CASSLGGATGAFF,TGTGCCAGCAGTTTAGGGGGCGCGACTGGAGCTTTCTTT
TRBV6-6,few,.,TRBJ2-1,CASSYSGATFYNEQFF,TGTGCCAGCAGTTACTCAGGTGCCACCTTCTACAATGAGCAGTTCTTC
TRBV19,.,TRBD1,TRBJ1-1,CASSTTGTGGFHAEAFF,TGTGCCAGTAGTACAACCGGGACAGGGGGTTTTCATGCTGAAGCTTTCTTT
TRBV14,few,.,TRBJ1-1,CASSQESRKGTEAFF,TGTGCCAGCAGCCAAGAATCGAGGAAGGGGACTGAAGCTTTCTTT
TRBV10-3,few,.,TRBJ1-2,CAISDHPADGNEGYTF,TGTGCCATCAGTGATCACCCCGCCGACGGAAACGAGGGCTACACCTTC
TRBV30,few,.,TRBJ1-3,CAWQVGNTIYF,TGTGCCTGGCAGGTGGGAAACACCATATATTTT
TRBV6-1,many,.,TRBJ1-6,CASRPRTESPLHF,TGTGCCAGCAGACCGCGGACTGAATCACCCCTCCACTTT
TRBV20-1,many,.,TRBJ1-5,CSAREGRYQPQHF,TGCAGTGCTAGAGAGGGGCGATATCAGCCCCAGCATTTT
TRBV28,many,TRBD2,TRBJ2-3,CASRPSGRAGDTQYF,TGTGCCAGCAGACCTAGCGGGAGGGCCGGAGATACGCAGTATTTT
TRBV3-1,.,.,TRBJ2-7,CASSQVVSTTYEQYF,TGTGCCAGCAGCCAAGTAGTCAGTACCACCTACGAGCAGTACTTC
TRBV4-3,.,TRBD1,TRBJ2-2,CASSQVRSGGDGAGELFF,TGCGCCAGCAGCCAAGTCCGTTCAGGGGGCGACGGGGCCGGGGAGCTGTTTTTT
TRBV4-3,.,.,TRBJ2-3,CASSQGATPPNTQYF,TGCGCCAGCAGCCAAGGGGCGACTCCTCCAAATACGCAGTATTTT
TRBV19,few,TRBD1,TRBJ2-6,CASKAPGQGLISGANVLTF,TGTGCCAGTAAAGCCCCGGGACAGGGTCTAATTTCTGGGGCCAACGTCCTGACTTTC
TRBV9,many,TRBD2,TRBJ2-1,CASSVESSGMPYNEQFF,TGTGCCAGCAGCGTAGAGTCTAGCGGGATGCCCTACAATGAGCAGTTCTTC
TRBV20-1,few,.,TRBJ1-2,CSARPADSSAGTF,TGCAGTGCTAGGCCAGCGGACTCCTCGGCGGGCACCTTC
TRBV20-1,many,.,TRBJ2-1,CSASTEFVNEQFF,TGCAGTGCTAGTACCGAATTCGTGAATGAGCAGTTCTTC
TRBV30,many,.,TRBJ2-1,CAWSLGNEQFF,TGTGCCTGGAGTTTGGGTAATGAGCAGTTCTTC
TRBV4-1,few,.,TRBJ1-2,CASSQVRKDYGYTF,TGCGCCAGCAGCCAAGTCAGGAAAGACTATGGCTACACCTTC
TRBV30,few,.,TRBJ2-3,CAWSLGQTTDTQYF,TGTGCCTGGAGTCTTGGACAGACAACAGATACGCAGTATTTT
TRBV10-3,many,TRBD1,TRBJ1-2,CAISFDRGHGYTF,TGTGCCATCAGTTTCGACAGGGGCCATGGCTACACCTTC
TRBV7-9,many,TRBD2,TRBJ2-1,CASSFRVAGLGNEQFF,TGTGCCAGCAGCTTCAGGGTAGCGGGGCTGGGAAATGAGCAGTTCTTC
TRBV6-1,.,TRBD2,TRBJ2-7,CASTQAGGRYEQYF,TGTGCCAGCACCCAAGCGGGAGGAAGGTACGAGCAGTACTTC
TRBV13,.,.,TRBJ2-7,CASSIGTADYEQYF,TGTGCCAGCAGCATCGGGACGGCCGATTACGAGCAGTACTTC
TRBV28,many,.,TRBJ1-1,CASSLFTGRISEAFF,TGTGCCAGCAGTTTATTTACAGGGCGGATCTCTGAAGCTTTCTTT
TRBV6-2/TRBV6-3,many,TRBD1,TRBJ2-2,CASSYSTGRRRNTGELFF,TGTGCCAGCAGTTACTCGACAGGGCGAAGGAGGAACACCGGGGAGCTGTTTTTT
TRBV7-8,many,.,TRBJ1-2,CASSRDQYGYTF,TGTGCCAGCAGCCGGGATCAATATGGCTACACCTTC
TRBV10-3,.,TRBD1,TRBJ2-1,CAISDGQGAYNEQFF,TGTGCCATCAGTGACGGACAGGGTGCCTACAATGAGCAGTTCTTC
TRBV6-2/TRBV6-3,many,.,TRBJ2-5,CASSNLLAVKGETQYF,TGTGCCAGCAGTAACCTTCTGGCGGTGAAAGGAGAGACCCAGTACTTC
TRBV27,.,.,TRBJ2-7,CASNAGLPIREQYF,TGTGCCAGCAACGCCGGACTACCCATACGGGAGCAGTACTTC
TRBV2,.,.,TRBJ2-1,CASSDSPLYNEQFF,TGTGCCAGCAGTGACTCCCCTTTATACAATGAGCAGTTCTTC
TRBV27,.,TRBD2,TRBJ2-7,CASRTSGSRSYEQYF,TGTGCCAGCAGGACTAGCGGGAGTAGGTCCTACGAGCAGTACTTC
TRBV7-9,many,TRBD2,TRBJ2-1,CASSLYGRPGSYNEQFF,TGTGCCAGCAGCTTATACGGGAGGCCCGGCTCCTACAATGAGCAGTTCTTC